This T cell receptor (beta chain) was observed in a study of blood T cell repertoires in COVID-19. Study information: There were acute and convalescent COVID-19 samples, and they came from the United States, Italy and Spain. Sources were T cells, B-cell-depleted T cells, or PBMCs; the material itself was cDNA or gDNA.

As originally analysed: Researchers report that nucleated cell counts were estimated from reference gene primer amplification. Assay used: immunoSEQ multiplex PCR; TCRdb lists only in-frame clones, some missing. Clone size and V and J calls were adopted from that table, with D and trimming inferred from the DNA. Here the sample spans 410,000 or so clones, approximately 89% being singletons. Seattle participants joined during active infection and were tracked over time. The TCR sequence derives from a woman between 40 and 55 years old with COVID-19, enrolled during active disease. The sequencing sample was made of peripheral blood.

The CDR3 nucleotides read TGTGCCAGCAGCGGGGGGACAGCGAACACTGAAGCTTTCTTT. Translated, it gives CASSGGTANTEAFF. The chain links TRBV7-6 to TRBJ1-1, with TRBD1 identical over 7 bases. The CDR3 runs to 14 residues. Germline values: CDR1 SGHVS, CDR2 FNYEAQ. V lost 5 bases to trimming and J lost 1 base; unmatched junction nucleotides: 4.